Sequencing of this T cell receptor beta chain was carried out in a study of Graves' ophthalmopathy and Graves' hyperthyroidism. TCR beta CDR3 amplification used RNA transcripts. First-round RT-PCR relied on HTBI primers, and a second-round multiplex PCR came next. TCRdb called the multiplex PCR reads again in MiXCR, with one record for every CDR3 protein. This table holds some 47,000 distinct CDR3 sequences, 50% found once. Germline V gene sequence: CDR1 PRHDT, CDR2 FYEKMQ (reference sequence). Trimming removed 5 bases at V and 0 bases at J, with 8 bases between. The CDR3 is 14 residues long. The sequence came from an adult man with Graves' ophthalmopathy. The chain has TRBV13 and TRBJ1-3; D remains unclear. The sequenced material came from peripheral blood. As DNA, the CDR3 is TGTGCCAGCAGCCGGTCGGTCTCTGGAAACACCATATATTTT. It specifies CASSRSVSGNTIYF.